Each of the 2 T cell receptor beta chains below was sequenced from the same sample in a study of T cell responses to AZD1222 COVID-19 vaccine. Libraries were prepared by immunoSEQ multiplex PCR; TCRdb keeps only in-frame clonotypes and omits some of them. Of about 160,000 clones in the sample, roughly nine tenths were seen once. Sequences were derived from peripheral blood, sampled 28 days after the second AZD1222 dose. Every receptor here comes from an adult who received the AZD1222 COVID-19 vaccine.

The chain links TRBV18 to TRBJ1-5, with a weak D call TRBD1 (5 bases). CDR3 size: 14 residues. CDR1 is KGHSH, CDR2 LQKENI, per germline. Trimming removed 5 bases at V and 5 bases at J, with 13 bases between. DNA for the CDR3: TGTGCCAGCTCATCTTTGGACACTGATCAGCCCCAGCATTTT. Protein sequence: CASSSLDTDQPQHF.

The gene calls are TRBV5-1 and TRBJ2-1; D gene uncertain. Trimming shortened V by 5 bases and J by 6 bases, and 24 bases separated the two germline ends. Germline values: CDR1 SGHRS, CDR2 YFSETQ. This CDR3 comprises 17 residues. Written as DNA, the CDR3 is TGCGCCAGCAGGGAGCCAGGTGGGGATCTTACCGTCAATGAGCAGTTCTTC. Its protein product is CASREPGGDLTVNEQFF.